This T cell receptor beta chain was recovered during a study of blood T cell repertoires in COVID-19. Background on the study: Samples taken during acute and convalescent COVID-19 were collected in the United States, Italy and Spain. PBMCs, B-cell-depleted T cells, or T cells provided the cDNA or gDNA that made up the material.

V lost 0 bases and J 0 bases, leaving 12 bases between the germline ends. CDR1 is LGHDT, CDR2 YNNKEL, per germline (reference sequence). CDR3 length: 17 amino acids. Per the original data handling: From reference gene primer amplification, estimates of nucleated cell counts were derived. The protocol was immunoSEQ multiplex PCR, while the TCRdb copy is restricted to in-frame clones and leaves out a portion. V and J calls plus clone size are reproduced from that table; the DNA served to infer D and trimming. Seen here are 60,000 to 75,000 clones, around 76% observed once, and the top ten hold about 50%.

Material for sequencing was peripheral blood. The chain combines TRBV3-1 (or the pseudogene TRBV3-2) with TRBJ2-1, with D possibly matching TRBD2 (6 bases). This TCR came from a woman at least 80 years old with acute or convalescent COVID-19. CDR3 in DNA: TGTGCCAGCAGCCAAGATCGGGGGACCCGCTCCTACAATGAGCAGTTCTTC. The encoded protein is CASSQDRGTRSYNEQFF.